This T cell receptor (beta chain) originates from a study of T-cell memory formation after mild COVID-19. In the study overall: For the most part, TCR clusters were specific to one donor.

Using constant-segment primers, 5'RACE produced TCR alpha and TCR beta cDNA libraries carrying sample barcodes and UMIs. Via MiXCR, TCRdb re-called the 5' RACE reads, giving one row per CDR3 protein. The sample records 450,000 to 650,000 distinct CDR3 sequences, around 21% being singletons. This clonotype has a handful of counts. What it binds is not known. Germline CDR1 and CDR2: MGHRA and YSYEKL. V lost 0 bases, J lost 1 base, and 15 bases lay in between. The CDR3 length is 17 residues. Overall study findings and caveats: Contracting clones from day 15 to 85 showed balanced CD4/CD8; later expanders favored CD4+. Mainly in CM and EM were contracting CD4+ clones; CD8+ were in EMRA.

This receptor was identified in an adult woman who had mild COVID-19 (a few samples of this study predate the infection). Cell type and time point are not known. The chain combines TRBV4-1 with TRBJ2-5; a weak D match, TRBD2 (6 bases). The sample comprised PBMCs or a T cell subset sorted from them (not recorded which). The CDR3 DNA is TGCGCCAGCAGCCAAGAGGCCCAGGGAGGAGGCCAAGAGACCCAGTACTTC. It translates to CASSQEAQGGGQETQYF.